This TCR beta chain is from a study of regulatory T cells in long-lasting Graves disease. Findings of the study overall: There were preferences for TRBV28, TRBJ1-2 and TRBJ2-5 in persistent disease. Persistent Graves' patients showed reduced TCR diversity versus newly diagnosed patients.

Germline-derived CDR1 and CDR2 are MNHNS and SASEGT. V lost 5 bases, J lost 5 bases, and 7 bases stayed unmatched. The CDR3 runs to 14 residues. Arm-PCR of CDR3 regions and iRepertoire HTBI primers were used to build TCR beta libraries. TCRdb independently ran MiXCR on the multiplex PCR reads; one entry per CDR3 protein. This sample has hundreds of thousands of distinct CDR3 sequences, with under 20% found just once. At least ten counts were recorded for this clonotype. Its antigen is not identified. Time point given: newly diagnosed GD, antithyroid drugs for less than 3 months. Preparation of the TCR library used RNA extracted from PBMCs. The same specimen was also included in a second study, on T cells in Graves' hyperthyroidism and ophthalmopathy. That paper notes: The patients, who ranged from 18 to 65 in age, presented with newly diagnosed hyperthyroidism lasting under 2 months. The TCR CDR3 first-round RT-PCR relied on the HTBI primer set.

The source material was peripheral blood mononuclear cells (PBMCs), sampled at new diagnosis, from a patient treated with antithyroid drugs. The chain uses TRBV6-1 and TRBJ2-7, with TRBD1 matching 9 bases. This sequence was found in a young woman with Graves disease. Here the CDR3 reads CASSRDRAANEQYF. The CDR3 DNA sequence: TGTGCCAGCAGTAGGGACAGGGCGGCCAACGAGCAGTACTTC.